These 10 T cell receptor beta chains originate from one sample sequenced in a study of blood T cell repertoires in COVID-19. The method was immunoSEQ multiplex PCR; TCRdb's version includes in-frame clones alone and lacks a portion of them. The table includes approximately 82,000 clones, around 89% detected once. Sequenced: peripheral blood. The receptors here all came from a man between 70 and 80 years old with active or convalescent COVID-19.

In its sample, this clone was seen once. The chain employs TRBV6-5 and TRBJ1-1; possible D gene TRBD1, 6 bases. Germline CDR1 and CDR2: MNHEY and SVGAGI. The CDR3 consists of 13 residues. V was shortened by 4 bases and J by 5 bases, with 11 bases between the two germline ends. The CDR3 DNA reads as TGTGCCAGCAGTTTGGGGGGGCTAACTGAAGCTTTCTTT. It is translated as CASSLGGLTEAFF.

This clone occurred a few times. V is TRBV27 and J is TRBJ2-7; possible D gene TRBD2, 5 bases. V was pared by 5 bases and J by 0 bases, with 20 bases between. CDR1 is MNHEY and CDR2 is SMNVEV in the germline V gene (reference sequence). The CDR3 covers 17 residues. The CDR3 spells CASSPLYWTVGSYEQYF. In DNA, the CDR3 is TGTGCCAGCAGTCCTCTGTATTGGACTGTGGGCTCCTACGAGCAGTACTTC.

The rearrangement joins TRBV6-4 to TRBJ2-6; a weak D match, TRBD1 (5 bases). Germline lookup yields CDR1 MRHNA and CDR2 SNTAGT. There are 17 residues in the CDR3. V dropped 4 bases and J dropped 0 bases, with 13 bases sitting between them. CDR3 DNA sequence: TGTGCCAGCAGTGCAGGGATGCTGAGCTCTGGGGCCAACGTCCTGACTTTC. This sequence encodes CASSAGMLSSGANVLTF.

The CDR3 nucleotides read TGTGCCAGCGCCCACGGTAATAGCAATCAGCCCCAGCATTTT. It codes for CASAHGNSNQPQHF. This chain links TRBV25-1 with TRBJ1-5; no definite D call. Germline CDR1 is MGHDK and CDR2 is SYGVNS. Trimming cost V 8 bases and J 0 bases, with 11 bases left between them. This CDR3 has 14 amino acids.

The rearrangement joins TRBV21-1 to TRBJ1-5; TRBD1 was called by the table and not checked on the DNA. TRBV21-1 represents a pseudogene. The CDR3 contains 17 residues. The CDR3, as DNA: TGTGCCAGCAGCAAAAGGGCAGGGGGTGTAAGCAATCAGCCCCAGCATTTT. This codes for CASSKRAGGVSNQPQHF.

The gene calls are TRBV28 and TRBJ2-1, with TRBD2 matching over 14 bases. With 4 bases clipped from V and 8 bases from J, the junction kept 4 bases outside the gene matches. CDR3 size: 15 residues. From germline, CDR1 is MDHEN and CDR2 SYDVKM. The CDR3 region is CASSSGLAGGDEQFF. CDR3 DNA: TGTGCCAGCAGTTCTGGACTAGCGGGAGGCGATGAGCAGTTCTTC. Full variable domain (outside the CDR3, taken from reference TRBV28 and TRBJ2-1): DVKVTQSSRYLVKRTGEKVFLECVQDMDHENMFWYRQDPGLGLRLIYFSYDVKMKEKGDIPEGYSVSREKKERFSLILESASTNQTSMYLCASSSGLAGGDEQFFGPGTRLTVL.

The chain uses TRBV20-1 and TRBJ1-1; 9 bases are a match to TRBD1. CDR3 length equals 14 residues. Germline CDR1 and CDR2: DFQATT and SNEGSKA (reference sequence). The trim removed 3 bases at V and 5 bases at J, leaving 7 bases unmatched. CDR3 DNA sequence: TGCAGTGCTAGTGAACAGGGGGCGCGAACTGAAGCTTTCTTT. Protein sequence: CSASEQGARTEAFF.

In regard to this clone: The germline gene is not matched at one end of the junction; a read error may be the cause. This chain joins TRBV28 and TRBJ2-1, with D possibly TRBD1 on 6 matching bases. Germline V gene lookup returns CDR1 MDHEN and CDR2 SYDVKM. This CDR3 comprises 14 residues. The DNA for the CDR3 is TGTGTCAGCAGTTCTTGGACAGACCCAAATGAGCAGTTCTTC. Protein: CVSSSWTDPNEQFF.

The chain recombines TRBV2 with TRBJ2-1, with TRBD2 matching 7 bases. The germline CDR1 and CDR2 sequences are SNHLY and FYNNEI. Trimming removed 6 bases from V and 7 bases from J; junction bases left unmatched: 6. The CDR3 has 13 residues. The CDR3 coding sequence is TGTGCCAGCAGCCCCCGGGGGGAGAATGAGCAGTTCTTC. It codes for CASSPRGENEQFF.

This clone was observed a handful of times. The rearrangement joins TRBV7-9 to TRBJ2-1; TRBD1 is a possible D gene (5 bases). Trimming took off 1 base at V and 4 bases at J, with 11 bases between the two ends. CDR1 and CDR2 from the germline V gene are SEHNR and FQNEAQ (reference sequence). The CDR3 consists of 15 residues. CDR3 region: CASSLGWQGYNEQFF. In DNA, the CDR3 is TGTGCCAGCAGCTTAGGGTGGCAGGGATACAATGAGCAGTTCTTC.